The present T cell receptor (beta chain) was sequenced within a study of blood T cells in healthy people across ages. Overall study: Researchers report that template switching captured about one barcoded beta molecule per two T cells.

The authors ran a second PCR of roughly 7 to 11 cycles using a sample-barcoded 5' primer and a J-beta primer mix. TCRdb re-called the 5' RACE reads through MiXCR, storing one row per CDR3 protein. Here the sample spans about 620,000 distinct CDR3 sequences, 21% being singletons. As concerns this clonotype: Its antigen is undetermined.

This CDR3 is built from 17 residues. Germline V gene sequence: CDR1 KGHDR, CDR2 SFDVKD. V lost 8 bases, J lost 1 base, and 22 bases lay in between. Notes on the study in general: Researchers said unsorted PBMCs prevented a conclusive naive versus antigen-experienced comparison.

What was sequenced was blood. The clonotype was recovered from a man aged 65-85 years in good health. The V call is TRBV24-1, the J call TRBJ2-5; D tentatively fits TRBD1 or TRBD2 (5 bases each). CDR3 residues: CATTEGSEGVFQETQYF. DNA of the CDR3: TGTGCCACCACTGAGGGGAGTGAAGGGGTGTTCCAAGAGACCCAGTACTTC.